This T cell receptor (beta chain) was recovered during a study of patients and donors after allogeneic stem cell transplantation. V dropped 0 bases and J dropped 2 bases, with 5 bases sitting between them. CDR1 and CDR2 from the germline V gene are LGHNA and YNFKEQ. The CDR3 is 14 residues long. TCRdb re-called the RT-PCR reads with MiXCR, one entry per CDR3 protein. The table includes some 150,000 distinct CDR3 sequences, 30% to 45% detected once. The chain uses TRBV4-2 and TRBJ2-1; D uncertain. The TCR originated in a human donor who was either an allogeneic HSCT recipient or a stem cell or donor lymphocyte infusion donor (not recorded which). It is not recorded whose cells these are; they may come from a transplant donor. Sequenced input: blood, either unsorted or a sorted T cell fraction (not recorded which). In DNA, the CDR3 is TGTGCCAGCAGCCAAGATCAGGCCTACAATGAGCAGTTCTTC. Amino acid sequence: CASSQDQAYNEQFF.